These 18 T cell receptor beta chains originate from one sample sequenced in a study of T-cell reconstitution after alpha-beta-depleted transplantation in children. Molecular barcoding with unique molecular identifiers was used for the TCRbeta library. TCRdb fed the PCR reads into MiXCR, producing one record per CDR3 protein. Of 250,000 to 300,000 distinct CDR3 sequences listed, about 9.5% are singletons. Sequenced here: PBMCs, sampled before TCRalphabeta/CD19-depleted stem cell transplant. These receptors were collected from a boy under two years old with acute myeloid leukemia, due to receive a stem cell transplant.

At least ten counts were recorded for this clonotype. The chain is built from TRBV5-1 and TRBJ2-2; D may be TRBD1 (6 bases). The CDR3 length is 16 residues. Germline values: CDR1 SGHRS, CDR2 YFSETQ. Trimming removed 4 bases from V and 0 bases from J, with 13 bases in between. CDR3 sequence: CASSAWTAPNTGELFF. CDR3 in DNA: TGCGCCAGCAGCGCCTGGACAGCCCCGAACACCGGGGAGCTGTTTTTT.

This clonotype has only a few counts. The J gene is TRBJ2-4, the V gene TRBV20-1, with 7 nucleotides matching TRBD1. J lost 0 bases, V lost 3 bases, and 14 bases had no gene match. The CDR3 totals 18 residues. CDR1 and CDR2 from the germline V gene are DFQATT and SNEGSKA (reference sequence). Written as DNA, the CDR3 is TGCAGTGCTAGCCTCCCCTGGGACAGAGGCCTAGCCAAAAACATTCAGTACTTC. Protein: CSASLPWDRGLAKNIQYF.

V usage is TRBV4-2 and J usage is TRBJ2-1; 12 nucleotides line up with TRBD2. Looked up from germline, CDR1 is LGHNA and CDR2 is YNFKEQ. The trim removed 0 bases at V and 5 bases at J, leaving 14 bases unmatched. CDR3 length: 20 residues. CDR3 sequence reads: CASSQDLTSGGLGVHNEQFF. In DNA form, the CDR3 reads TGTGCCAGCAGCCAAGATCTGACTAGCGGGGGCCTAGGGGTCCACAATGAGCAGTTCTTC.

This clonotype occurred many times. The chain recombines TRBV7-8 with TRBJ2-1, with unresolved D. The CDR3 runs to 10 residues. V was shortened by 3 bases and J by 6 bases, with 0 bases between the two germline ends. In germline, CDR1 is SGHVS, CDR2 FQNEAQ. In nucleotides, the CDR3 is TGTGCCAGCAGCTTCAATGAGCAGTTCTTC. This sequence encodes CASSFNEQFF.

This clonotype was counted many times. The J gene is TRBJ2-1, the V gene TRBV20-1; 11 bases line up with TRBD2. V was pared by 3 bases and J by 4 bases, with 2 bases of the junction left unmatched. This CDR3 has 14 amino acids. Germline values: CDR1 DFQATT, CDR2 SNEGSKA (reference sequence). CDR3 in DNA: TGCAGTGCTAGCGGACTAGCGGGTTACAATGAGCAGTTCTTC. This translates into CSASGLAGYNEQFF.

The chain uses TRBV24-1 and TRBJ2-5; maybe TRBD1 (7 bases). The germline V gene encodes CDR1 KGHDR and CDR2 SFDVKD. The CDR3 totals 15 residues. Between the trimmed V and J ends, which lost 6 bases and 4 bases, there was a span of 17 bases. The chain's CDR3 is CATSRRGQGGETQYF. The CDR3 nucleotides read TGTGCCACCAGTAGGAGGGGGCAAGGAGGAGAGACCCAGTACTTC.

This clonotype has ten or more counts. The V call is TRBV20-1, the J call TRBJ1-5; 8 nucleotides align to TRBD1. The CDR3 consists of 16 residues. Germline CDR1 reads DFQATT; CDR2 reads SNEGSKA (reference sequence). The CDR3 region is CSVLRTPGGKVQPQHF. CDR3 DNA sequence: TGCAGCGTTCTCCGGACTCCAGGGGGCAAGGTTCAGCCCCAGCATTTT.

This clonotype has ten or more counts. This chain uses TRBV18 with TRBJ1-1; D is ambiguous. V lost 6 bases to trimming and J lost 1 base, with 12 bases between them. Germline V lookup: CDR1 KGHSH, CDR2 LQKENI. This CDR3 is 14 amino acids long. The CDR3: CASSGLQPNTEAFF. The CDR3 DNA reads TGTGCCAGCTCGGGATTACAGCCGAACACTGAAGCTTTCTTT.

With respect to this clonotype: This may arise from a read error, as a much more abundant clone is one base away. CDR3 loop: CASSRQGGAGANALTF. DNA of the CDR3: TGTGCCAGCAGCCGGCAAGGGGGAGCTGGGGCCAACGCCCTGACTTTC. The V gene is TRBV7-3, the J gene TRBJ2-6; TRBD1 is a possible D gene (6 bases). Looked up from germline, CDR1 is SGHTA and CDR2 is FQGTGA. This CDR3 region has 16 residues.

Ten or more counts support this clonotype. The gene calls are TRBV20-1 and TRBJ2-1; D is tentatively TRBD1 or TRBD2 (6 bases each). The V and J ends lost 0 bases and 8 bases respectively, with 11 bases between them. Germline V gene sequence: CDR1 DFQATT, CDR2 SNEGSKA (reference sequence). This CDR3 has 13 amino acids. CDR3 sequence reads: CSAREDSGHEQFF. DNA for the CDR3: TGCAGTGCTAGAGAGGACAGCGGGCATGAGCAGTTCTTC.

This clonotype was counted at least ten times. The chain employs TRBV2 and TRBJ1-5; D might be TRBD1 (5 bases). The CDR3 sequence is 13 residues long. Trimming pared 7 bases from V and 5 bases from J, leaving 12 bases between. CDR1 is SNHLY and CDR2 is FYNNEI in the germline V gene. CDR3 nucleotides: TGTGCCAGCATGGGGCAGGCTCATCAGCCCCAGCATTTT. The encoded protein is CASMGQAHQPQHF.

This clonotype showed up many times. The CDR3 reads CSVPGGRRGYTF. For the CDR3, the DNA is TGCAGCGTACCCGGGGGGCGCCGAGGCTACACCTTC. The rearrangement joins TRBV29-1 to TRBJ1-2; tentatively, D is TRBD1 (6 bases). Germline V gene lookup returns CDR1 SQVTM and CDR2 ANQGSEA. The CDR3 totals 12 residues. The ends were cut back, 6 bases at V and 8 bases at J, with 16 bases in the middle.

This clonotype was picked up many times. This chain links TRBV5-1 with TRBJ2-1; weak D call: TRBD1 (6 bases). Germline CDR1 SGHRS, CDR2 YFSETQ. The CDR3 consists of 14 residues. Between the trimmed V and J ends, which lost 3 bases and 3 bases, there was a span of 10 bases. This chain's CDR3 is CASSYGQIYNEQFF. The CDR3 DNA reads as TGCGCCAGCAGCTACGGACAGATCTACAATGAGCAGTTCTTC.

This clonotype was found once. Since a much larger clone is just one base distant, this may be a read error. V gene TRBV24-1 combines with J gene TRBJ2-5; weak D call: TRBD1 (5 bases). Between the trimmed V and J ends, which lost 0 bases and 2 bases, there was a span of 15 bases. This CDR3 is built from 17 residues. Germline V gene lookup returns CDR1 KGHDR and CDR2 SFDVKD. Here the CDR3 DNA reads TGTGCCACCAGTGATTTGTCGATAGGGGAAGGGCAAGAGACCCAGTACTTC. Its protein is CATSDLSIGEGQETQYF.

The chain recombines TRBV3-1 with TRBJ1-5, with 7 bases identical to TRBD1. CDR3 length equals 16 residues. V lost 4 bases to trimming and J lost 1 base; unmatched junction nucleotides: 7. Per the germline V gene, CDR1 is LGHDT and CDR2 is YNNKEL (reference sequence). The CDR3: CASSPGQWQSNQPQHF. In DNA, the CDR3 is TGTGCCAGCAGCCCGGGACAGTGGCAAAGCAATCAGCCCCAGCATTTT. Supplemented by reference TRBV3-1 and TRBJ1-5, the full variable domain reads DTAVSQTPKYLVTQMGNDKSIKCEQNLGHDTMYWYKQDSKKFLKIMFSYNNKELIINETVPNRFSPKSPDKAHLNLHINSLELGDSAVYFCASSPGQWQSNQPQHFGDGTRLSIL.

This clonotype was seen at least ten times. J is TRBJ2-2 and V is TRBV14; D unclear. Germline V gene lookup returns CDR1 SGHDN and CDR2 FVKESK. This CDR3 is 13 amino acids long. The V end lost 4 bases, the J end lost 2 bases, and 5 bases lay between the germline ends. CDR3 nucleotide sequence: TGTGCCAGCAGCCGAGCCAACACCGGGGAGCTGTTTTTT. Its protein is CASSRANTGELFF.

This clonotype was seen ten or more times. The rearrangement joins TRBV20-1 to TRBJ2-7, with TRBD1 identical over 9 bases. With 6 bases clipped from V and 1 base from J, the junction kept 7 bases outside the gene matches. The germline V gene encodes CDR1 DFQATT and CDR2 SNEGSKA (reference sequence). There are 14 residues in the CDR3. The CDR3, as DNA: TGCAGTGCGATGACAGGGGGTGGATCCTACGAGCAGTACTTC. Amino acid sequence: CSAMTGGGSYEQYF.

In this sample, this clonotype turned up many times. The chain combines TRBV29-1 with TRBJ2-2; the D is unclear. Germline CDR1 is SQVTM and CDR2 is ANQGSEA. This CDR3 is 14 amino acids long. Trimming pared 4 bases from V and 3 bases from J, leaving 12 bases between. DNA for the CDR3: TGCAGCGTTGTGTCCCAATTCCACACCGGGGAGCTGTTTTTT. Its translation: CSVVSQFHTGELFF.